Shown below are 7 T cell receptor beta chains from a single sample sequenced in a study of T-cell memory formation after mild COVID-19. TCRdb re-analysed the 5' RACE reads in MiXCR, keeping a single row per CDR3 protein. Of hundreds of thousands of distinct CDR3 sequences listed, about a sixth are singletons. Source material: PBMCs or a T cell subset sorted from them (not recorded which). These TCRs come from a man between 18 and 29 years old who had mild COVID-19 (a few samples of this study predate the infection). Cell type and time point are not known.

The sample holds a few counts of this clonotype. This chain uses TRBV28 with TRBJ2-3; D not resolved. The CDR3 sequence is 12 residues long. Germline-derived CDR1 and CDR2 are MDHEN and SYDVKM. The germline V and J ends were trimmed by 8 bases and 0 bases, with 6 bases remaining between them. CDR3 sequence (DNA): TGTGCCAGCCAAACTAGCACAGATACGCAGTATTTT. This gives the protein CASQTSTDTQYF.

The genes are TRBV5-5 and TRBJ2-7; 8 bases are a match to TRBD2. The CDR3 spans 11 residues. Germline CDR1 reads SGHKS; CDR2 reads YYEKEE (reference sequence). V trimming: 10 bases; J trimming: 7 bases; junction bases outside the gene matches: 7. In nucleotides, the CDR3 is TGTGCCGCGACTAGCGAACAAGAGCAGTACGTC. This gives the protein CAATSEQEQYV.

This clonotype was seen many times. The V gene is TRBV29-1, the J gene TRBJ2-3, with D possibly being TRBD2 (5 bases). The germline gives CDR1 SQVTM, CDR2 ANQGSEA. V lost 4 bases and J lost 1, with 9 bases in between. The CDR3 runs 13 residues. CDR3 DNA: TGCAGCGTTGTCCGGCGGGGCACAGATACGCAGTATTTT. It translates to CSVVRRGTDTQYF.

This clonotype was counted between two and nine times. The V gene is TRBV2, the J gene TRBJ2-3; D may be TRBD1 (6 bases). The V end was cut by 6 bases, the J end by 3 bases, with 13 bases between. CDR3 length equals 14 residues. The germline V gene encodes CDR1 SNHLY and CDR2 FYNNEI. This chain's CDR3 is CASSTGFGTDTQYF. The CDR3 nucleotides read TGTGCCAGCAGCACAGGGTTTGGGACAGATACGCAGTATTTT.

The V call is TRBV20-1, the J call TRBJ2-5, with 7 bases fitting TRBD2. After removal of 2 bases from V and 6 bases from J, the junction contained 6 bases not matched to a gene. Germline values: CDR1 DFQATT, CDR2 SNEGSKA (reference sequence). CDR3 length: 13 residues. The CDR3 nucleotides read TGCAGTGCTAGAAAGACGGGGGGAAAGACCCAGTACTTC. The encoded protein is CSARKTGGKTQYF.

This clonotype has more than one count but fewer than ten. CDR3 DNA sequence: TGCAGCGTTCTACAGGGGAATTACAATGAGCAGTTCTTC. Protein: CSVLQGNYNEQFF. The chain joins TRBV29-1 to TRBJ2-1; 7 nucleotides line up with TRBD1. This CDR3 is 13 amino acids long. V shed 5 bases, J shed 4 bases, and the junction held 5 bases outside the gene matches. Germline CDR1 is SQVTM and CDR2 is ANQGSEA.

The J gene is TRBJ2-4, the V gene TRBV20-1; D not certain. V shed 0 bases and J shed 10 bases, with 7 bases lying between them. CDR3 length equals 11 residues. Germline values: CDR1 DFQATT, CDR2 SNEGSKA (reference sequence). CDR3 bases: TGCAGTGCTAGAGATTGGCAGATTCAGTACTTC. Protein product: CSARDWQIQYF.